Listed here is a single TCR beta chain. Its cognate antigen is unknown. Some clones are missing from TCRdb's copy, which holds only in-frame ones; the method was immunoSEQ multiplex PCR. This sample has approximately 600,000 clones, with roughly 96% found just once. The CDR3 is 15 residues long. Germline values: CDR1 LNHDA, CDR2 SQIVND (reference sequence). The V end lost 5 bases, the J end lost 2 bases, and 16 bases lay between the germline ends. This sample is drawn from a study of shared clonotypes between healthy human individuals. General study findings and limits: Richness estimates generally favored naive over memory subsets.

Terminally differentiated effector memory CD45RA+ cells were excluded by CCR7 positive selection of CD45RO-negative cells. The rearrangement joins TRBV19 to TRBJ2-7; a possible D gene is TRBD2 (6 bases). The origin of this receptor is a woman aged 25 to 45 in good health. Material: naive CD8+ T cells sorted from blood. The CDR3 DNA follows: TGTGCCAGTAGTTCCCCGGGACTGGGCCCCTACGAGCAGTACTTC. Protein: CASSSPGLGPYEQYF.